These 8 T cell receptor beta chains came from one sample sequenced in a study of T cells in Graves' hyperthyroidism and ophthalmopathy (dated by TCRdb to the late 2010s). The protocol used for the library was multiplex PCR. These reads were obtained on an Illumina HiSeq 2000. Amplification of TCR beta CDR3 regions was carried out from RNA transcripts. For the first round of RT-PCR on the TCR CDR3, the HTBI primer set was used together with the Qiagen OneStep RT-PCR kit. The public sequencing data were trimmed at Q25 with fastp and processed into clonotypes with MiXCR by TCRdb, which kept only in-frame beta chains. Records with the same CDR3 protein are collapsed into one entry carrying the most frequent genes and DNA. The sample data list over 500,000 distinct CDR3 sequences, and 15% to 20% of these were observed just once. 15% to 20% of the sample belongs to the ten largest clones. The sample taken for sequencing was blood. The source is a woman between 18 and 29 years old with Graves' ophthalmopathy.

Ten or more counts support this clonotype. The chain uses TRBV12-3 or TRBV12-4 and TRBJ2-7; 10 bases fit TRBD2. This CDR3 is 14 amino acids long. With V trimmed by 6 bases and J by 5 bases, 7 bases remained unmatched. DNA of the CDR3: TGTGCCAGCAGCCAGACTAGCGGGTCCCACGAGCAGTACTTC. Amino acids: CASSQTSGSHEQYF.

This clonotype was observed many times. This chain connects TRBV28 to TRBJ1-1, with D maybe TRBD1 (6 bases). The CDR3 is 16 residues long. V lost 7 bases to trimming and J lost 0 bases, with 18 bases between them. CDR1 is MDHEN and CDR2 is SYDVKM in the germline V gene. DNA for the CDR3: TGTGCCAGCAACCCATCCGCAGGGGTGATGAACACTGAAGCTTTCTTT. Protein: CASNPSAGVMNTEAFF.

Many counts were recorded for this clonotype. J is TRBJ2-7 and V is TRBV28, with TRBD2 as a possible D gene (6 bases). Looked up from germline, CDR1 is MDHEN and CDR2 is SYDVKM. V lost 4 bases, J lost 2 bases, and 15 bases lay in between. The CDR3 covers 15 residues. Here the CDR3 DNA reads TGTGCCAGCAGTTCATCGGGAGCTTCAACCTACGAGCAGTACTTC. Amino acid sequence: CASSSSGASTYEQYF.

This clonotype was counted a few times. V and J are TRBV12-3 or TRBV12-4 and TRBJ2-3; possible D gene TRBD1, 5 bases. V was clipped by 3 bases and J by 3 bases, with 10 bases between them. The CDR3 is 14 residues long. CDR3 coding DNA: TGTGCCAGCAGTTTCAGGGATGGGACAGATACGCAGTATTTT. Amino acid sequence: CASSFRDGTDTQYF.

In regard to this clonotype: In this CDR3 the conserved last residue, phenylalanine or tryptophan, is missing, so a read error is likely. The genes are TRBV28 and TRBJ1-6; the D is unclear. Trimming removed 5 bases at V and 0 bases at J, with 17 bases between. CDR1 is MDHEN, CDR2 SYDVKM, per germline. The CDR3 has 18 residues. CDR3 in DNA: TGTGCCAGCAGTCCCACGGGCCGATTAAGCTCCTATAATTCACCCCTCCACCTT. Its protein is CASSPTGRLSSYNSPLHL.

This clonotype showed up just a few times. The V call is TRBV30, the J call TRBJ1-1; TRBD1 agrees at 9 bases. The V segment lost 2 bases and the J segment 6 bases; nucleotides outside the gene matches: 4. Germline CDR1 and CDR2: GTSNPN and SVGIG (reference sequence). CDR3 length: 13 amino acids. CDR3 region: CAWSQTGGAEAFF. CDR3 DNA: TGTGCCTGGAGTCAAACAGGGGGCGCTGAAGCTTTCTTT.

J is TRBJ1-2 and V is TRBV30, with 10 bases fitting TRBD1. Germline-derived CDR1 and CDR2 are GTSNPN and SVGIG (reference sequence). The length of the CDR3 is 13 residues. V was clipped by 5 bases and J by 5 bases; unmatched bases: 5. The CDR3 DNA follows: TGTGCCTGGGGGCGACAGGGGGCATATGGCTACACCTTC. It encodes CAWGRQGAYGYTF.

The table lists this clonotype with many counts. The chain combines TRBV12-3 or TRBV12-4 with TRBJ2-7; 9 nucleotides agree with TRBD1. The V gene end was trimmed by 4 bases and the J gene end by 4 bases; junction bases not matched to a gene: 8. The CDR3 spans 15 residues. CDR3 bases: TGTGCCAGCAGTTCTCGACAGGGGGAGTTTTACGAGCAGTACTTC. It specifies CASSSRQGEFYEQYF.